Listed here are 19 T cell receptor beta chains from one sample, sequenced in a study of shared clonotypes between healthy human individuals. Sequencing used immunoSEQ multiplex PCR; TCRdb keeps in-frame clones, though not all of them. The sample lists about 2 million clones; less than 95% were seen once. CD45RO-negative, CCR7-positively selected cells formed the naive CD8 fraction, excluding terminally differentiated effector memory CD45RA+ cells. Input material: naive CD8+ T cells sorted from blood. The receptors originated from a man aged 18 to 30 in good health.

The chain joins TRBV4-3 to TRBJ1-2, with 9 bases lining up with TRBD1. The CDR3 sequence is 15 residues long. Germline assignment: CDR1 LGHNA and CDR2 YSLEER. The ends lost 2 bases at V and 3 bases at J; junction bases unmatched: 4. CDR3 in amino acids: CASSQSGTGYYGYTF. DNA for the CDR3: TGCGCCAGCAGCCAATCTGGGACAGGGTACTATGGCTACACCTTC.

This chain links TRBV5-1 with TRBJ2-7; D may be TRBD1 (6 bases). In germline, CDR1 is SGHRS, CDR2 YFSETQ. Trimming left V 0 bases short and J 2 bases short, with 9 bases between. This CDR3 has 14 residues. The CDR3: CASSLGDKTYEQYF. DNA of the CDR3: TGCGCCAGCAGCTTGGGGGACAAGACCTACGAGCAGTACTTC.

The chain combines TRBV27 with TRBJ2-6; a possible D gene is TRBD1 (5 bases). This CDR3 has 19 residues. Trimming removed 8 bases from V and 4 bases from J, with 27 bases in between. The germline CDR1 and CDR2 sequences are MNHEY and SMNVEV (reference sequence). The CDR3 reads CASSTLGATDLSGANVLTF. CDR3 DNA: TGTGCCAGCTCAACCCTAGGGGCGACAGACCTCTCCGGGGCCAACGTCCTGACTTTC.

For this clone: Other DNA sequences in this sample translate to the same CDR3. The V call is TRBV28, the J call TRBJ2-7; TRBD2 aligns across 7 bases. Germline CDR1 and CDR2: MDHEN and SYDVKM. The CDR3 covers 12 residues. The V and J ends lost 3 bases and 4 bases, in that order; junction bases with no gene match: 0. This chain's CDR3 is CASSLGGYEQYF. DNA for the CDR3: TGTGCCAGCAGTTTGGGGGGGTACGAGCAGTACTTC. Full variable domain (outside the CDR3, taken from reference TRBV28 and TRBJ2-7): DVKVTQSSRYLVKRTGEKVFLECVQDMDHENMFWYRQDPGLGLRLIYFSYDVKMKEKGDIPEGYSVSREKKERFSLILESASTNQTSMYLCASSLGGYEQYFGPGTRLTVT.

The CDR3 spells CASSESTRRRETQYF. DNA of the CDR3: TGCGCCAGCAGTGAGTCGACCAGGAGACGAGAGACCCAGTACTTC. The chain has TRBV10-1 and TRBJ2-5; no firm D call. Trimming cost V 0 bases and J 4 bases, with 12 bases left between them. Per germline, CDR1 WNHNN and CDR2 SYGVQD (reference sequence). This CDR3 contains 15 residues.

The gene calls are TRBV5-6 and TRBJ2-3; D remains ambiguous. Trimming left V 4 bases short and J 6 bases short, with 9 bases between. Germline CDR1 is SGHDT and CDR2 is YYEEEE. The CDR3 has 12 residues. The CDR3 spells CASSTLSDTQYF. The CDR3 DNA is TGTGCCAGCAGCACCTTATCGGATACGCAGTATTTT.

The chain combines TRBV7-9 with TRBJ2-7; D is possibly TRBD2 (6 bases). The length of the CDR3 is 15 residues. The V and J ends lost 6 bases and 0 bases respectively, with 15 bases between them. Per the germline V gene, CDR1 is SEHNR and CDR2 is FQNEAQ (reference sequence). This CDR3 reads CASSRATGDSYEQYF. CDR3 in DNA: TGTGCCAGCAGTCGGGCGACGGGGGACTCCTACGAGCAGTACTTC.

The chain employs TRBV7-2 and TRBJ2-3, with D maybe TRBD2 (7 bases). The V gene lost 5 bases and the J gene lost 0 bases, with 12 bases spanning the gap. The CDR3 sequence is 15 residues long. The germline CDR1 and CDR2 sequences are SGHTA and FQGNSA. The CDR3 protein is CASSTRGASTDTQYF. The CDR3 DNA reads as TGTGCCAGCAGCACTCGGGGGGCTAGCACAGATACGCAGTATTTT.

This clone has a handful of counts. Other DNA variants within this sample encode the same CDR3. CDR3 residues: CSARDGNTIYF. The CDR3 DNA sequence: TGCAGTGCTAGAGATGGAAACACCATATATTTT. This rearrangement joins TRBV20-1 to TRBJ1-3; unclear D gene. With 0 bases removed from V and 3 bases from J, the gap between germline ends came to 0 bases. Germline-derived CDR1 and CDR2 are DFQATT and SNEGSKA (reference sequence). The CDR3 contains 11 residues.

CDR3 sequence reads: CASSLAEGNSPLHF. CDR3 nucleotides: TGCGCCAGCAGCTTGGCGGAAGGGAATTCACCCCTCCACTTT. V is TRBV5-1 and J is TRBJ1-6; D is unresolved. CDR1 and CDR2 (germline): SGHRS, YFSETQ. V was shortened by 0 bases and J by 7 bases, with 8 bases between the two germline ends. The CDR3 runs 14 residues.

CDR3 nucleotide sequence: TGTGCCAGCAGCTCCACGGGCCCTATAGAGGAGCAGTACTTC. Translating gives CASSSTGPIEEQYF. The chain employs TRBV7-9 and TRBJ2-7; D ambiguous. Per the germline V gene, CDR1 is SEHNR and CDR2 is FQNEAQ (reference sequence). This CDR3 is built from 14 residues. V shed 4 bases and J shed 7 bases, with 17 bases lying between them. Using reference TRBV7-9 and TRBJ2-7 for the parts outside the CDR3, the full variable domain is DTGVSQNPRHKITKRGQNVTFRCDPISEHNRLYWYRQTLGQGPEFLTYFQNEAQLEKSRLLSDRFSAERPKGSFSTLEIQRTEQGDSAMYLCASSSTGPIEEQYFGPGTRLTVT.

The chain links TRBV6-5 to TRBJ1-3; possible D gene TRBD1, 6 bases. Germline values: CDR1 MNHEY, CDR2 SVGAGI. Trimming shortened V by 2 bases and J by 1 base, and 9 bases separated the two germline ends. The CDR3 spans 15 residues. Written as DNA, the CDR3 is TGTGCCAGCAGTTACGAAGGGACATCTGGAAACACCATATATTTT. Translated: CASSYEGTSGNTIYF.

This sequence joins TRBV11-2 and TRBJ2-7; 9 nucleotides agree with TRBD1. The V gene end was trimmed by 5 bases and the J gene end by 3 bases; junction bases not matched to a gene: 2. Germline lookup yields CDR1 SGHAT and CDR2 FQNNGV. The CDR3 is made up of 13 amino acids. The CDR3 loop is CASSGTGNYEQYF. In nucleotides, the CDR3 is TGTGCCAGCAGCGGGACAGGGAACTACGAGCAGTACTTC.

The gene calls are TRBV7-9 and TRBJ2-7; no reliable D call. The germline CDR1 and CDR2 sequences are SEHNR and FQNEAQ (reference sequence). With 2 bases removed from V and 5 bases from J, the gap between germline ends came to 7 bases. The CDR3 runs 12 residues. CDR3 amino acids: CASSLWQHEQYF. The CDR3 DNA reads TGTGCCAGCAGCTTATGGCAGCACGAGCAGTACTTC.

This clone was recorded once. This chain links TRBV2 with TRBJ1-6; 9 positions match TRBD1. This CDR3 comprises 14 residues. V was pared by 8 bases and J by 11 bases, with 10 bases of the junction left unmatched. From germline, CDR1 is SNHLY and CDR2 FYNNEI. Here the CDR3 DNA reads TGTGCCAGCGATCCGGGACAGGGTCGGGCACCCCTCCACTTT. Residues: CASDPGQGRAPLHF.

This CDR3 reads CASLDLGENGTEAFF. The CDR3 coding sequence is TGTGCCAGCCTGGATCTGGGGGAAAATGGCACTGAAGCTTTCTTT. The chain has TRBV6-1 and TRBJ1-1, with D perhaps matching TRBD1 (5 bases). The germline V and J ends were trimmed by 8 bases and 4 bases, with 20 bases remaining between them. Germline lookup yields CDR1 MNHNS and CDR2 SASEGT. There are 15 residues in the CDR3.

As to this clone: Distinct nucleotide sequences in the sample also encode this CDR3. The V gene is TRBV6-5, the J gene TRBJ2-5, with 7 nucleotides matching TRBD2. The germline V gene has CDR1 MNHEY and CDR2 SVGAGI. The junction had 5 bases not matched to a gene; V was cut back by 2 bases and J by 5 bases. This CDR3 spans 14 amino acids. CDR3 loop: CASSYLAGGETQYF. CDR3 DNA: TGTGCCAGCAGTTACCTGGCCGGGGGGGAGACCCAGTACTTC.

V gene TRBV30 combines with J gene TRBJ2-5, with 7 bases matching TRBD1. The J call may be wrong; the DNA end is better matched by TRBJ2-7. The germline V gene encodes CDR1 GTSNPN and CDR2 SVGIG (reference sequence). This CDR3 has 14 residues. The CDR3 sequence: CAWSKGAGSYEQYF. DNA for the CDR3: TGTGCCTGGAGTAAGGGGGCAGGCTCCTACGAGCAGTACTTC.

With regard to this clone: Other DNA sequences from this sample encode an identical CDR3 as well. The J gene is TRBJ1-1, the V gene TRBV4-1; possibly TRBD1 for D (5 bases). This CDR3 is built from 13 residues. From germline, CDR1 is MGHRA and CDR2 YSYEKL. Trimming left V 4 bases short and J 0 bases short, with 6 bases between. CDR3 residues: CASSRGVNTEAFF. The DNA of the CDR3 is TGCGCCAGCAGCCGAGGGGTGAACACTGAAGCTTTCTTT.